A single T cell receptor (beta chain) is shown here with its context. This sample is drawn from a study of blood T cell repertoires in COVID-19. Looking at the study overall: COVID-19 samples collected from the United States, Italy and Spain covered acute and convalescent phases. T cells, B-cell-depleted T cells, or PBMCs provided the cDNA or gDNA that served as material.

In the original processing: Reference gene primer amplification in the assay estimated nucleated cell counts. Profiling relied on immunoSEQ multiplex PCR, and the TCRdb table lists in-frame clones only, not all of them. D and trimming come from the DNA, and the V and J calls and clone size come from that table. The sample lists about 130,000 clones; roughly 88% were seen once. V lost 0 bases and J 2 bases, leaving 11 bases between the germline ends. This CDR3 is built from 15 residues. Germline V lookup: CDR1 MNHEY, CDR2 SVGAGI. Material: peripheral blood. This rearrangement joins TRBV6-5 to TRBJ2-7; perhaps TRBD2 as D (6 bases). The TCR comes from a woman aged 80 or over with acute or convalescent COVID-19. CDR3 nucleotide sequence: TGTGCCAGCAGTTACTCAGCGGGCAGGCCCTACGAGCAGTACTTC. It encodes CASSYSAGRPYEQYF.